There are many counts of the clone carrying this T cell receptor (beta chain). Its antigen is still unknown. These data belong to a study of T-cell reconstitution after alpha-beta-depleted transplantation in children. Regarding the study as a whole: In some patients, recipient T cells and intrathymic progenitors surviving conditioning explained high day-60 diversity. T-cell numbers and diversity one year post-transplant derived largely from freshly generated T cells. Where alpha-beta T cells came from about two months after transplant was reportedly several hundred expanded graft clones.

Unique molecular identifiers were incorporated into the prepared TCRbeta library. From the PCR reads, TCRdb called clonotypes with MiXCR, one entry per CDR3 protein. This table holds approximately 170,000 distinct CDR3 sequences, 11% found once. This CDR3 contains 11 residues. The germline V gene encodes CDR1 WSHSY and CDR2 SAAADI. Trimming stripped 6 bases from V and 4 bases from J, with 4 bases between. This TCR was sampled from a boy aged 2 to 9 with acute myeloid leukemia, due to receive a stem cell transplant. The V and J genes are TRBV10-2 and TRBJ2-1, with unresolved D. Specimen: PBMCs, collected before TCRalphabeta/CD19-depleted stem cell transplant. CDR3 residues: CASRSYNEQFF. The CDR3 DNA is TGCGCCAGCAGGAGTTACAATGAGCAGTTCTTC.